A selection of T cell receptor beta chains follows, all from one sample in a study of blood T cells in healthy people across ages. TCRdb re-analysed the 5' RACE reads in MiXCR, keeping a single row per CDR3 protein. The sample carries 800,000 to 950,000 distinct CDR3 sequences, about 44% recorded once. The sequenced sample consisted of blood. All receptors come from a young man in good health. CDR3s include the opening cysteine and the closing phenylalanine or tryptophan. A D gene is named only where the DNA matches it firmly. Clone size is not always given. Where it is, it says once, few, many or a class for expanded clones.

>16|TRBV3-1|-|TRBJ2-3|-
TGTGCCAGCAGCCAAGCCCCTTTAGAACCGCCAGATACGCAGTATTTT
CASSQAPLEPPDTQYF
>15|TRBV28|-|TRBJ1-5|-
TGTGCCAGCAGTTTGGCAGGCTCGGGCAATCAGCCCCAGCATTTT
CASSLAGSGNQPQHF
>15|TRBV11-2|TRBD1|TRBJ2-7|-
TGTGCCAGCAGTTATATCCGGGACAGTTCCTACGAGCAGTACTTC
CASSYIRDSSYEQYF
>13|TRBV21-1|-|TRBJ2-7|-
TGTGCCATAGCCTCAAGGCACCCTTACGAGCAGTACTTC
CAIASRHPYEQYF
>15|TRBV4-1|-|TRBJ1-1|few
TGCGCCAGCAGCCAAGATTTCAGGGGAGGGACTGAAGCTTTCTTT
CASSQDFRGGTEAFF
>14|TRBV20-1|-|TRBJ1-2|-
TGCAGCGGGAGTCTCGCAGGGCATCCCTATGGCTACACCTTC
CSGSLAGHPYGYTF
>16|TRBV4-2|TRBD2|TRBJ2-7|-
TGTGCCAGCAGCCATGTGGCAAGCGGGGACTCCTACGAGCAGTACTTC
CASSHVASGDSYEQYF
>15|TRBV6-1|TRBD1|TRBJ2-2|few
TGTGCCAGCAGTCGGACAGGGGCGAACACCGGGGAGCTGTTTTTT
CASSRTGANTGELFF
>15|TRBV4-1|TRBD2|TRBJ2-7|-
TGCGCCAGCAGCCCCGCGGGAGACCCCCGGGAGACCCGGTACTTC
CASSPAGDPRETRYF
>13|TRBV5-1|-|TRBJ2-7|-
TGCGCCAGCAGCATAAAAGGGAACGACGAGCAGTACTTC
CASSIKGNDEQYF
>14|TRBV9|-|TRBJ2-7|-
TGTGCCAGCAGCGTAGCTACTAGTGGCTACGAGCAGTACTTC
CASSVATSGYEQYF
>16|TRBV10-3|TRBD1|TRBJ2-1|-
TGCGCCATCAGCCCCGATCGACAGGGCAGTCGGAATGAGCAGTTCTTC
CAISPDRQGSRNEQFF
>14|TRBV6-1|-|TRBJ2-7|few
TGTGCCAGCAGTGACCTACGACAAGGCTCCGAGCAGTACTTC
CASSDLRQGSEQYF
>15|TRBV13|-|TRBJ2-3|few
TGTGCCAGCAGCCACGGGGGCTTTAGCACAGATACGCAGTATTTT
CASSHGGFSTDTQYF
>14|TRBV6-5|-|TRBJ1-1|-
TGTGCCAGCAGTTACCAGCCCAGGGCCACTGAAGCTTTCTTT
CASSYQPRATEAFF
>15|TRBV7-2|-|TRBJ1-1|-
TGTGCCAGCAGCTTAGAGGCCAGGATGAACACTGAAGCTTTCTTT
CASSLEARMNTEAFF
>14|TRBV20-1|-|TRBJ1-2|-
TGCAGTGCTTCCTGGAGGGCAGGGAACTATGGCTACACCTTC
CSASWRAGNYGYTF
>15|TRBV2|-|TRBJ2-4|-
TGTGCCAGCAGCGGGACGGAGGGCGCTCGTAACATTCAGTACTTC
CASSGTEGARNIQYF
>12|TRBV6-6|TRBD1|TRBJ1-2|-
TGTGCCAGCAGTTCGACAGGGCTTGGCTACACCTTC
CASSSTGLGYTF
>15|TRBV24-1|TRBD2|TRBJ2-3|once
TGTGCCACCAGTGCATCGGGGGGGAGTGGGGATACGCAGTATTTT
CATSASGGSGDTQYF
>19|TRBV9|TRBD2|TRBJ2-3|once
TGTGCCAGCAGCCCCACTAAGCGGGAGGGCCGATCTAGGACAGATACGCAGTATTTT
CASSPTKREGRSRTDTQYF
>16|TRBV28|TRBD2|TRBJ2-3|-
TGTGCCAGCAGCATCCTCCTAGCGGGGGGCCGGGGTACGCAGTATTTT
CASSILLAGGRGTQYF
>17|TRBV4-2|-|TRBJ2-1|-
TGTGCCAGCAGCCCAACCGGGGCGGCGGGGAGACTCAATGAGCAGTTCTTC
CASSPTGAAGRLNEQFF
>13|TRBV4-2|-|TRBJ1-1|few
TGTGCCAGCAGCCCCCGGACAGACACTGAAGCTTTCTTT
CASSPRTDTEAFF
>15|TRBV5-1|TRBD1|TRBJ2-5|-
TGCGCCAGCAGCTATACAGGGGGCGGAATGGAGACCCAGTACTTC
CASSYTGGGMETQYF
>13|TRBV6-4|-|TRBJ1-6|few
TGTGCCAGCAGTGTCCGCTATAATTCACCCCTCCACTTT
CASSVRYNSPLHF
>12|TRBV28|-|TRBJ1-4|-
TGTGCCAGCAGTGGGGATACTAGAAAACTGTTTTTT
CASSGDTRKLFF
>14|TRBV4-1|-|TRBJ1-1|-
TGCGCCAGCAGCCATTTTGGGAGGACGGATGAAGCTTTCTTT
CASSHFGRTDEAFF
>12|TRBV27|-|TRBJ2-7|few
TGTGCCAGCAGTTTAGGAACGGCCGAGCAGTACTTC
CASSLGTAEQYF
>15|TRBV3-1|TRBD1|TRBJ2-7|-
TGTGCCAGCAGCGAAAGCAGGGGGAATACCTACGAGCAGTACTTC
CASSESRGNTYEQYF
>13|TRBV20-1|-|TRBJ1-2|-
-
CSARTGANYGCTF
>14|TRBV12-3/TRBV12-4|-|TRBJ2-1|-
TGTGCCAGCAGTTTAGGGTCCCAATACAATGAGCAGTTCTTC
CASSLGSQYNEQFF
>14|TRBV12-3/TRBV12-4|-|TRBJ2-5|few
TGTGCCAGCAGTTTAGTCGCTAGACAAGAGACCCAGTACTTC
CASSLVARQETQYF
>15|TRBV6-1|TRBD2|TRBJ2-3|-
TGTGCCAGCACAGGTAGCGGGGGGCATACAGATACGCAGTATTTT
CASTGSGGHTDTQYF
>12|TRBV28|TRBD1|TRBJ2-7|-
TGTGCCAGCAATGTGAGACAGGGCGAGCAGTACTTC
CASNVRQGEQYF
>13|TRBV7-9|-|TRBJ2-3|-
TGTGCCAGCAGCTTAGAGGTCACAGATACGCAGTATTTT
CASSLEVTDTQYF
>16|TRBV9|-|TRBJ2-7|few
TGTGCCAGCAGCACCAACCCCCGGGGCATGGATAACGAGCAGTACTTC
CASSTNPRGMDNEQYF
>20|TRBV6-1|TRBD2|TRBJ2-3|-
TGTGCCAGCAGTGAATTTAGTGCGCCACTAGCGGGGAGAGGCACAGATACGCAGTATTTT
CASSEFSAPLAGRGTDTQYF
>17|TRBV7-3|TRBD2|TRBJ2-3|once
TGTGCCAGCAGCTCGGCCACACTAGCGGGGGGTAGGGGTACGCAGTATTTT
CASSSATLAGGRGTQYF
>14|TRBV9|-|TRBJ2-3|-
TGTGCCAGCAGCGATTGGGGCGACACAGATACGCAGTATTTT
CASSDWGDTDTQYF
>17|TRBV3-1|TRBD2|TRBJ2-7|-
TGTGCCAGCAGCCAAGACCCCTCGGGACTAGCGTTCAACGAGCAGTACTTC
CASSQDPSGLAFNEQYF
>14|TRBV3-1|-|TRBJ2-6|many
TGTGCCAGCAGCCAGGGATCTGGGGCCAACGTCCTGACTTTC
CASSQGSGANVLTF
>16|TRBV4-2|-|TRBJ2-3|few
TGTGCCAGCAGCCAAGAAGGAGGCCAGCTGGGAGATACGCAGTATTTT
CASSQEGGQLGDTQYF
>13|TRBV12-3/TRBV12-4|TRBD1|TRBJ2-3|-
TGTGCCAGCAGTAGAGGACAGGCAGATGCGGAGTATTTT
CASSRGQADAEYF
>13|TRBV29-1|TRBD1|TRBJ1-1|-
TGCAGCGTTGAACCCAGGGGGATCTCTGAAGCTTTCTTT
CSVEPRGISEAFF
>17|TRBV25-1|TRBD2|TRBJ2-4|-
TGTGCCAGCAGTGGGCCTTGGGCTAGCGGGGGGCAAAACATTCAGTACTTC
CASSGPWASGGQNIQYF
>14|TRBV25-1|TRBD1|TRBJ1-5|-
TGTGCCAGCGGGGGGACAGGGGGCCCTCAGCCCCAGCATTTT
CASGGTGGPQPQHF
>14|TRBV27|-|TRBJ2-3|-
TGTGCCAGCAGCACTGGGGGGGCGACAGATACGCAGTATTTT
CASSTGGATDTQYF
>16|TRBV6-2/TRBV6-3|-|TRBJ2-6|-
TGTGCCAGCAGTTACTCGGCAGGGACTGGGGCCAACGTCCTGACTTTC
CASSYSAGTGANVLTF
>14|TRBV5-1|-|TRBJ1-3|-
TGCGCCAGCAGCTTGGCGACAGCTGGAAACACCATATATTTT
CASSLATAGNTIYF
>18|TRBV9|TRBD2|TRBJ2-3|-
TGTGCCAGCAGCGTCCCCGCCAGCCCGGGACTAGACACAGATACGCAGTATTTT
CASSVPASPGLDTDTQYF
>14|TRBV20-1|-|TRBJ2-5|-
TGCAGTGCTAGCGGGCAGGGAGGTCGGGAGACCCAGTACTTC
CSASGQGGRETQYF
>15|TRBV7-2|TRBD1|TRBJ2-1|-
TGTGCCAGCAGCCTAAGACAGGGTTACTACAATGAGCAGTTCTTC
CASSLRQGYYNEQFF